Sequencing of this TCR beta chain was carried out in a study of blood T cell repertoires in COVID-19. The CDR3 extends over 16 amino acids. V dropped 2 bases and J dropped 1 base, with 12 bases sitting between them. The germline CDR1 and CDR2 sequences are MNHNY and SVGAGI (reference sequence). In the authors' methods: Amplification from reference gene primers served as the basis for estimated nucleated cell counts. The data were produced by immunoSEQ multiplex PCR, yet TCRdb's version contains in-frame clones alone and is incomplete. That table supplies the V and J calls and clone size; D and trimming were determined from the DNA. The sample holds 390,000 or so clones, 90% seen once.

The receptor comes from a man aged 18 to 35 with active or convalescent COVID-19. Sequenced: peripheral blood. The chain couples TRBV6-6 to TRBJ1-3; unclear D gene. CDR3 bases: TGTGCCAGCAGTTACACAACGGGAGGGTCTGGAAACACCATATATTTT. It translates to CASSYTTGGSGNTIYF.